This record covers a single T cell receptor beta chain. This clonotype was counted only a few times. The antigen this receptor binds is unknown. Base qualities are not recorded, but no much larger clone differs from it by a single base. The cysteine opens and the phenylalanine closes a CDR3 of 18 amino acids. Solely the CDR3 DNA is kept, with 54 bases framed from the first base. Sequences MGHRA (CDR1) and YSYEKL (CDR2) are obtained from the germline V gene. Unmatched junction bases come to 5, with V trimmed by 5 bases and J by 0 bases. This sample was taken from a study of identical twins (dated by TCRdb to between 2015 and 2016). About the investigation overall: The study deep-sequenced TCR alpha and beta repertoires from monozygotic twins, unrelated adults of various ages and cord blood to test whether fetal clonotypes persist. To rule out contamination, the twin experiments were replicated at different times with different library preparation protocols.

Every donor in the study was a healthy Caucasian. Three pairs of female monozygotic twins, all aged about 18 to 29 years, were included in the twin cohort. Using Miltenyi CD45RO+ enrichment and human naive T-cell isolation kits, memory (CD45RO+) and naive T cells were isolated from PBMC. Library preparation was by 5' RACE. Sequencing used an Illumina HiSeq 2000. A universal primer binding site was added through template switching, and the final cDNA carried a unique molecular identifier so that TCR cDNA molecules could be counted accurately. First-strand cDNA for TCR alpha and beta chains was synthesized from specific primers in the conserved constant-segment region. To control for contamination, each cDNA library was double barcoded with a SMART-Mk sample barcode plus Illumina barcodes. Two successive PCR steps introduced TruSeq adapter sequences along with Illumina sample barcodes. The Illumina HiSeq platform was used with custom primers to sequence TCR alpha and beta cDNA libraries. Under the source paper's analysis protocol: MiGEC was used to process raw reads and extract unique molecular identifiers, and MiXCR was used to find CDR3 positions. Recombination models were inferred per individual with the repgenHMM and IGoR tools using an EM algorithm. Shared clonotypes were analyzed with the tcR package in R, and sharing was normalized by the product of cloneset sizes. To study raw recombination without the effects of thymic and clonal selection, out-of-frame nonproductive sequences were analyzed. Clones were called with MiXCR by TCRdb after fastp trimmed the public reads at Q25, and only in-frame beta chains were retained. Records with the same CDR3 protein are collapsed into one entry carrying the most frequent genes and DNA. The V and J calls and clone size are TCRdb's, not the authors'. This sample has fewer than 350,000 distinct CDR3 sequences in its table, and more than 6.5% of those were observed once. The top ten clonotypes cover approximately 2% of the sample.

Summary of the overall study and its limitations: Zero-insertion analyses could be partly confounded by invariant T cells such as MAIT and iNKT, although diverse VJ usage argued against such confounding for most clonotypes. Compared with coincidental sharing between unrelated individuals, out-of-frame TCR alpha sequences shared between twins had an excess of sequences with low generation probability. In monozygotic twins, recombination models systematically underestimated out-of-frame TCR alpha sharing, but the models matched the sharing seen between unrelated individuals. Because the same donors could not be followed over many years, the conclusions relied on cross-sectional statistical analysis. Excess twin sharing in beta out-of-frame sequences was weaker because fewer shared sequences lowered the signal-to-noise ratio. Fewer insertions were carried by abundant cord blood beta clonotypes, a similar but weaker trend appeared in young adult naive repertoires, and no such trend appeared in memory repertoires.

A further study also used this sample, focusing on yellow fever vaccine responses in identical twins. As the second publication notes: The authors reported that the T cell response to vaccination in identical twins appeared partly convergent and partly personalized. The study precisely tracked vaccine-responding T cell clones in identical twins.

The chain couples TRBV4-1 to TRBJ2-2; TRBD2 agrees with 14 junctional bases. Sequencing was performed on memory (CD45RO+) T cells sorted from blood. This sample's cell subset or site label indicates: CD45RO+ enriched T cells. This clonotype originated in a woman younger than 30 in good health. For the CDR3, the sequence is CASSKGTSGRANTGELFF. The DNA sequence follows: TGCGCCAGCAGCAAGGGGACTAGCGGGAGAGCGAACACCGGGGAGCTGTTTTTT.